This is a list of T cell receptor beta chains from one sample in a study of control samples from healthy donors and cancer patients. The table came from immunoSEQ multiplex PCR; TCRdb's copy has only in-frame clones and leaves some out. The table shows approximately 63,000 clones, with 65% to 90% occurring only once. The sample was blood. Every receptor here comes from a man aged 35-49 years in good health. The CDR3 runs from the conserved cysteine through the conserved F or W. The order of the fields is D gene, V gene, clone size, J gene, CDR3 protein, CDR3 DNA. D genes are given only for firm matches. Not every row has a clone size; where given, it reads once, few, many or a size class.

d_call: TRBD2
v_call: TRBV5-1
clone_size: once
j_call: TRBJ2-1
cdr3_aa: CASSLPGLAGNSYNEQFF
cdr3_nt: TGCGCCAGCAGCTTACCCGGACTAGCGGGAAACTCCTACAATGAGCAGTTCTTC

d_call: -
v_call: TRBV19
clone_size: -
j_call: TRBJ1-6
cdr3_aa: CASSIVKNNSPLHF
cdr3_nt: TGTGCCAGTAGTATAGTGAAGAATAATTCACCCCTCCACTTT

d_call: -
v_call: TRBV27
clone_size: -
j_call: TRBJ1-5
cdr3_aa: CASSFGNQPQHF
cdr3_nt: TGTGCCAGCAGTTTCGGCAATCAGCCCCAGCATTTT

d_call: -
v_call: TRBV6-2/TRBV6-3
clone_size: -
j_call: TRBJ1-2
cdr3_aa: CASSNPTGTNYGYTF
cdr3_nt: TGTGCCAGCAGTAACCCGACGGGGACCAACTATGGCTACACCTTC

d_call: TRBD1
v_call: TRBV3-1/TRBV3-2
clone_size: -
j_call: TRBJ1-5
cdr3_aa: CASSQGRGLGGQPQHF
cdr3_nt: TGTGCCAGCAGCCAAGGCAGGGGGCTGGGTGGTCAGCCCCAGCATTTT

d_call: TRBD1
v_call: TRBV10-2
clone_size: -
j_call: TRBJ1-5
cdr3_aa: CASSETGGYQPQHF
cdr3_nt: TGCGCCAGCAGTGAGACAGGGGGCTATCAGCCCCAGCATTTT

d_call: TRBD1
v_call: TRBV28
clone_size: -
j_call: TRBJ1-1
cdr3_aa: CASSPPGQGRTEAFF
cdr3_nt: TGTGCCAGCAGTCCGCCGGGACAGGGCCGCACTGAAGCTTTCTTT

d_call: -
v_call: TRBV9
clone_size: -
j_call: TRBJ2-7
cdr3_aa: CASSQQGQGREQYF
cdr3_nt: TGTGCCAGCAGCCAGCAGGGCCAAGGGCGCGAGCAGTACTTC

d_call: -
v_call: TRBV7-2
clone_size: -
j_call: TRBJ2-1
cdr3_aa: CASSFSLEGLYTPFF
cdr3_nt: TGTGCCAGCAGCTTTAGTCTGGAGGGATTGTACACTCCGTTCTTC

d_call: -
v_call: TRBV6-5
clone_size: -
j_call: TRBJ2-2
cdr3_aa: CAIGYRNTGELFF
cdr3_nt: TGTGCCATCGGATACAGGAACACCGGGGAGCTGTTTTTT

d_call: -
v_call: TRBV7-9
clone_size: -
j_call: TRBJ2-7
cdr3_aa: CASSLAAGEAYEQYF
cdr3_nt: TGTGCCAGCAGCTTAGCGGCAGGGGAAGCCTACGAGCAGTACTTC

d_call: -
v_call: TRBV24-1
clone_size: -
j_call: TRBJ2-7
cdr3_aa: CATSDPVLVEQYF
cdr3_nt: TGTGCCACCAGTGACCCGGTCTTGGTCGAGCAGTACTTC

d_call: -
v_call: TRBV2
clone_size: -
j_call: TRBJ1-5
cdr3_aa: CASSEGPQGPNQPQHF
cdr3_nt: TGTGCCAGCAGTGAAGGACCCCAGGGGCCAAATCAGCCCCAGCATTTT

d_call: -
v_call: TRBV28
clone_size: -
j_call: TRBJ2-6
cdr3_aa: CASSSQGPGANVLTF
cdr3_nt: TGTGCCAGCAGCTCCCAGGGTCCTGGGGCCAACGTCCTGACTTTC

d_call: -
v_call: TRBV18
clone_size: -
j_call: TRBJ2-7
cdr3_aa: CASSATNLNEQYF
cdr3_nt: TGTGCCAGCTCAGCGACAAACCTAAACGAGCAGTACTTC

d_call: -
v_call: TRBV12-3/TRBV12-4
clone_size: -
j_call: TRBJ2-3
cdr3_aa: CASSLLGRDTQYF
cdr3_nt: TGTGCCAGCAGTTTACTAGGGAGGGATACGCAGTATTTT

d_call: -
v_call: TRBV5-6
clone_size: once
j_call: TRBJ2-5
cdr3_aa: CASSLVTVKETQYF
cdr3_nt: TGTGCCAGCAGCTTGGTGACGGTGAAGGAGACCCAGTACTTC

d_call: -
v_call: TRBV28
clone_size: -
j_call: TRBJ1-5
cdr3_aa: CASSLRNVEPQHF
cdr3_nt: TGTGCCAGCAGCTTAAGAAATGTGGAGCCCCAGCATTTT

d_call: -
v_call: TRBV10-3
clone_size: -
j_call: TRBJ2-5
cdr3_aa: CAIRSEGKETQYF
cdr3_nt: TGTGCCATCAGGTCAGAGGGGAAAGAGACCCAGTACTTC

d_call: -
v_call: TRBV5-4
clone_size: once
j_call: TRBJ1-3
cdr3_aa: CASSLDQNSGNTIYF
cdr3_nt: TGTGCCAGCAGCTTGGATCAGAACTCTGGAAACACCATATATTTT

d_call: -
v_call: TRBV19
clone_size: -
j_call: TRBJ1-5
cdr3_aa: CASSDLRGNQPQHF
cdr3_nt: TGTGCCAGTAGCGATCTCCGGGGTAATCAGCCCCAGCATTTT

d_call: -
v_call: TRBV5-8
clone_size: -
j_call: TRBJ2-1
cdr3_aa: CASSLLREYNEQFF
cdr3_nt: TGTGCCAGCAGCTTACTGCGGGAATACAATGAGCAGTTCTTC